One sample yielded the 25 T cell receptor beta chains listed below, sequenced in a study of blood T cell repertoires in COVID-19 (dated by TCRdb to about 2020). The method was the immunoSEQ multiplex PCR assay. TCRdb's version of the immuneACCESS table is confined to in-frame rearrangements and falls short of the full clone set. An unresolved V gene accounts for under half of the shortfall where checked; the remainder is of unknown origin. The sample table records 360,000 or so clones; more than 85% of these occur just once. Jointly, the top ten make up around 3% of the sample. Sample: PBMCs or T cells enriched from blood (not recorded which). The receptor set was obtained from a woman under 40 who had recovered from COVID-19.

This rearrangement joins TRBV4-2 to TRBJ2-3; D gene ambiguous. The V and J ends lost 0 bases and 5 bases respectively, with 15 bases between them. This CDR3 comprises 16 residues. Germline CDR1 is LGHNA and CDR2 is YNFKEQ. In DNA form, the CDR3 reads TGTGCCAGCAGCCAAGATTCGGCCCCAAGAGGAGATACGCAGTATTTT. Its translation: CASSQDSAPRGDTQYF.

The V gene is TRBV7-2, the J gene TRBJ2-2; D not certain. Trimming removed 2 bases at V and 4 bases at J, with 8 bases between. Germline values: CDR1 SGHTA, CDR2 FQGNSA. The CDR3 runs to 14 residues. CDR3 in amino acids: CASSLRRTTGELFF. The DNA of the CDR3 is TGTGCCAGCAGCTTAAGGAGAACCACCGGGGAGCTGTTTTTT.

The genes are TRBV7-2 and TRBJ2-7; D is unresolved. The CDR3 has 12 amino acids. Trimming pared 5 bases from V and 0 bases from J, leaving 5 bases between. The germline CDR1 and CDR2 sequences are SGHTA and FQGNSA. The CDR3 DNA reads TGTGCCAGCAGCCCGAGCTCCTACGAGCAGTACTTC. Translated, it gives CASSPSSYEQYF.

This clone was detected only a few times. The CDR3: CASSQGFERGTEAFF. The CDR3 region has the DNA TGTGCCAGCAGCCAAGGCTTTGAAAGGGGCACTGAAGCTTTCTTT. The V call is TRBV3-1 (or the pseudogene TRBV3-2), the J call TRBJ1-1, with D possibly being TRBD1 (5 bases). CDR3 length: 15 residues. Per germline, CDR1 LGHDT and CDR2 YNNKEL (reference sequence). V was cut by 1 base and J by 4 bases, with 13 bases left in between.

V is TRBV6-5 and J is TRBJ1-5, with D maybe TRBD1 (5 bases). The CDR3 sequence is 14 residues long. Germline loops: CDR1 MNHEY, CDR2 SVGAGI. V lost 2 bases and J 6 bases, leaving 11 bases between the germline ends. The DNA of the CDR3 is TGTGCCAGCAGTTACAAGAGGGGAGGTCAGCCCCAGCATTTT. It specifies CASSYKRGGQPQHF.

V gene TRBV2 combines with J gene TRBJ1-5, with D unclear. The CDR3 extends over 13 amino acids. Per germline, CDR1 SNHLY and CDR2 FYNNEI. Trimming pared 3 bases from V and 3 bases from J, leaving 6 bases between. The CDR3: CASSDEDNQPQHF. CDR3 nucleotide sequence: TGTGCCAGCAGTGATGAGGACAATCAGCCCCAGCATTTT. Full variable domain (outside the CDR3, taken from reference TRBV2 and TRBJ1-5): EPEVTQTPSHQVTQMGQEVILRCVPISNHLYFYWYRQILGQKVEFLVSFYNNEISEKSEIFDDQFSVERPDGSNFTLKIRSTKLEDSAMYFCASSDEDNQPQHFGDGTRLSIL.

V usage is TRBV5-8 and J usage is TRBJ2-5; D remains unclear. CDR3 length: 13 residues. V dropped 1 base and J dropped 5 bases, with 9 bases sitting between them. Per germline, CDR1 SGHTS and CDR2 YDEGEE. The CDR3 region has the DNA TGTGCCAGCAGCTTGCGAGTTCTCGAGACCCAGTACTTC. It encodes CASSLRVLETQYF. Using reference TRBV5-8 and TRBJ2-5 for the parts outside the CDR3, the full variable domain is EAGVTQSPTHLIKTRGQQATLRCSPISGHTSVYWYQQALGLGLQFLLWYDEGEERNRGNFPPRFSGRQFPNYSSELNVNALELEDSALYLCASSLRVLETQYFGPGTRLLVL.

The chain joins TRBV27 to TRBJ2-6; D is unclear. CDR3 length: 17 amino acids. The germline V and J ends were trimmed by 5 bases and 2 bases, with 16 bases remaining between them. The germline gives CDR1 MNHEY, CDR2 SMNVEV (reference sequence). The CDR3 loop is CASSTYSGYPGANVLTF. The CDR3 bases are TGTGCCAGCAGTACCTATTCCGGGTACCCTGGGGCCAACGTCCTGACTTTC. The full variable domain, with the rest looked up from reference TRBV27 and TRBJ2-6, is EAQVTQNPRYLITVTGKKLTVTCSQNMNHEYMSWYRQDPGLGLRQIYYSMNVEVTDKGDVPEGYKVSRKEKRNFPLILESPSPNQTSLYFCASSTYSGYPGANVLTFGAGSRLTVL.

The genes are TRBV7-9 and TRBJ2-7; 10 bases are a match to TRBD2. Germline V gives CDR1 SEHNR, CDR2 FQNEAQ (reference sequence). Trimming removed 4 bases from V and 2 bases from J; junction bases left unmatched: 5. The CDR3 runs 15 residues. The DNA of the CDR3 is TGTGCCAGCAGCTCTCACAGCGGGAGGGCCTACGAGCAGTACTTC. This encodes CASSSHSGRAYEQYF.

The chain employs TRBV9 and TRBJ1-1; TRBD1 matches 7 bases. Trimming at V came to 6 bases and at J to 1 base, leaving 6 bases not matched to a gene. CDR1 SGDLS and CDR2 YYNGEE come from the germline V gene. The CDR3 consists of 14 residues. CDR3 region: CASTLGQANTEAFF. The CDR3 DNA is TGTGCCAGCACCCTTGGACAGGCGAACACTGAAGCTTTCTTT.

The chain uses TRBV5-1 and TRBJ1-1; D may be TRBD1 (5 bases). Germline CDR1 is SGHRS and CDR2 is YFSETQ. The CDR3 is 16 amino acids. V gave up 4 bases and J gave up 0 bases, with 16 bases separating them. CDR3 sequence (DNA): TGCGCCAGCAGCCCAGGACAAGGGAATGTGAACACTGAAGCTTTCTTT. It encodes CASSPGQGNVNTEAFF.

This clone was detected a few times. The V gene is TRBV19, the J gene TRBJ2-7; a weak D match, TRBD1 (6 bases). With 5 bases removed from V and 9 bases from J, the gap between germline ends came to 20 bases. This CDR3 spans 14 amino acids. Germline V gives CDR1 LNHDA, CDR2 SQIVND (reference sequence). CDR3 nucleotide sequence: TGTGCCAGTAGTCCACTTGACCCGGGACACCGGCAGTACTTC. Translated, it gives CASSPLDPGHRQYF.

The chain joins TRBV18 to TRBJ1-4; D not certain. Germline values: CDR1 KGHSH, CDR2 LQKENI. V lost 1 base and J lost 0, with 9 bases in between. The CDR3 spans 16 residues. CDR3 region: CASSPRAPATNEKLFF. The CDR3 DNA is TGTGCCAGCTCACCACGAGCGCCTGCAACTAATGAAAAACTGTTTTTT.

This chain links TRBV19 with TRBJ2-7, with TRBD1 identical over 9 bases. Germline-derived CDR1 and CDR2 are LNHDA and SQIVND (reference sequence). The trim removed 5 bases at V and 3 bases at J, leaving 17 bases unmatched. This CDR3 is 18 amino acids long. The CDR3 is CASSRYPSGTGIIYEQYF. The DNA for the CDR3 is TGTGCCAGTAGTCGATATCCTTCCGGGACAGGGATCATCTACGAGCAGTACTTC.

The CDR3 region has the DNA TGTGCCAGTAGTATAAGCTCGGGACAGATGTACGAGCAGTACTTC. Translating it yields CASSISSGQMYEQYF. The chain couples TRBV19 to TRBJ2-7, with 7 bases that match TRBD1. CDR3 length: 15 amino acids. Germline CDR1 reads LNHDA; CDR2 reads SQIVND (reference sequence). V trimming: 2 bases; J trimming: 4 bases; junction bases outside the gene matches: 8.

The rearrangement joins TRBV28 to TRBJ2-5, with 10 bases aligning to TRBD1. Per germline, CDR1 MDHEN and CDR2 SYDVKM. The length of the CDR3 is 17 residues. Trimming cost V 5 bases and J 5 bases; bases outside gene matches: 14. For the CDR3, the DNA is TGTGCCAGCAGTCTAACGGGGGGACAGGGGACCTTTGAGACCCAGTACTTC. This codes for CASSLTGGQGTFETQYF.

The DNA for the CDR3 is TGTGCCAGCAGCTTTCCTCGGGGGGGTCGTTACGAGCAGTACTTC. Protein product: CASSFPRGGRYEQYF. The gene calls are TRBV5-6 and TRBJ2-7; TRBD2 aligns across 8 bases. Unmatched junction bases numbered 8, after V lost 2 bases and J lost 4 bases. The germline gives CDR1 SGHDT, CDR2 YYEEEE. The CDR3 covers 15 residues.

This chain joins TRBV6-5 and TRBJ1-1, with 8 bases fitting TRBD1. Germline V gives CDR1 MNHEY, CDR2 SVGAGI. V shed 5 bases and J 6 bases; nucleotides not matched to a gene: 2. The CDR3 is 12 amino acids. The CDR3, as DNA: TGTGCCAGCAGTCAACAGGGGGCTGAAGCTTTCTTT. Amino acids: CASSQQGAEAFF.

The chain joins TRBV20-1 to TRBJ2-5; unclear D gene. The CDR3 runs to 10 residues. Trimming left V 3 bases short and J 5 bases short, with 4 bases between. Germline V gene lookup returns CDR1 DFQATT and CDR2 SNEGSKA (reference sequence). CDR3 in DNA: TGCAGTGCTAGTTCGGAGACCCAGTACTTC. Residues: CSASSETQYF.

This sequence joins TRBV5-1 and TRBJ1-4; D unclear. This CDR3 is built from 14 residues. The V gene lost 3 bases and the J gene lost 8 bases, with 14 bases spanning the gap. Germline assignment: CDR1 SGHRS and CDR2 YFSETQ. This CDR3 reads CASSSAGGYEKLFF. For the CDR3, the DNA is TGCGCCAGCAGCTCCGCCGGCGGCTACGAAAAACTGTTTTTT.

This clone was recorded once. This rearrangement joins TRBV27 to TRBJ2-7; weak D call: TRBD2 (6 bases). This CDR3 comprises 13 residues. Germline CDR1 MNHEY, CDR2 SMNVEV (reference sequence). V gave up 3 bases and J gave up 3 bases, with 9 bases separating them. Here the CDR3 reads CASSLGTVYEQYF. The CDR3 DNA reads as TGTGCCAGCAGTTTGGGGACTGTCTACGAGCAGTACTTC.

V and J are TRBV2 and TRBJ2-2, with D perhaps matching TRBD1 (6 bases). V was clipped by 9 bases and J by 6 bases, with 14 bases between them. CDR3 length: 13 residues. CDR1 SNHLY and CDR2 FYNNEI come from the germline V gene. Here the CDR3 reads CASRAGAAGELFF. The CDR3 DNA reads TGTGCCAGTCGGGCAGGGGCCGCCGGGGAGCTGTTTTTT.

The rearrangement joins TRBV5-1 to TRBJ2-3, with 13 bases lining up with TRBD2. V lost 5 bases and J lost 5; bases outside the gene matches: 5. CDR1 is SGHRS, CDR2 YFSETQ, per germline. The CDR3 runs 15 residues. CDR3: CASRQLAGGRDTQYF. In DNA form, the CDR3 reads TGCGCCAGCAGGCAACTAGCGGGGGGGCGAGATACGCAGTATTTT.

The chain combines TRBV4-1 with TRBJ2-1; 14 bases match TRBD2. The ends lost 0 bases at V and 0 bases at J; junction bases unmatched: 1. CDR3 length: 18 residues. Germline V CDR1 and CDR2: MGHRA, YSYEKL. CDR3 region: CASSQDGLAGGSYNEQFF. For the CDR3, the DNA is TGCGCCAGCAGCCAAGATGGACTAGCGGGAGGCTCCTACAATGAGCAGTTCTTC.

This sequence joins TRBV10-1 and TRBJ2-7; tentative D call: TRBD1 (5 bases). Trimming pared 0 bases from V and 2 bases from J, leaving 8 bases between. Per the germline V gene, CDR1 is WNHNN and CDR2 is SYGVQD (reference sequence). CDR3 size: 14 residues. CDR3 nucleotide sequence: TGCGCCAGCAGTGAGTCAGGGGTTGCCTACGAGCAGTACTTC. Protein: CASSESGVAYEQYF.